These T cell receptor beta chains were read from a single sample in a study of cytomegalovirus exposure and HLA in healthy donors. Profiled with immunoSEQ multiplex PCR; TCRdb holds only in-frame clones, not every one. The data show about 140,000 clones, about 80% seen once. The specimen sequenced was PBMCs. All receptors derive from a woman aged 40 to 49 in good health and CMV-seronegative. Both conserved end residues are part of each CDR3. The D gene is left open where the match is weak. Clone size is not always given. Where it is, it says once, few, many or a class for expanded clones.

V	size	J	D	DNA	CDR3
TRBV18	-	TRBJ1-1	-	TGTGCCAGCTCACCAGGGGAGGGGCTTGAAGCTTTCTTT	CASSPGEGLEAFF
TRBV12-5	-	TRBJ1-1	-	TGTGCTAGTGGTTTGCTCCTAGGGGCGAACACTGAAGCTTTCTTT	CASGLLLGANTEAFF
TRBV9	-	TRBJ2-7	TRBD1	TGTGCCAGCAGCGCCAGGACAGGGTTACTGGACGAGCAGTACTTC	CASSARTGLLDEQYF
TRBV15	-	TRBJ1-1	-	TGTGCCACCAGCGGACACAGGGTTGGGACTGAAGCTTTCTTT	CATSGHRVGTEAFF
TRBV7-9	-	TRBJ2-7	-	TGTGCCAGCAGCTTACGAGGGTGGGAGCAGTACTTC	CASSLRGWEQYF
TRBV5-1	-	TRBJ2-7	TRBD1	TGCGCCAGCGGGTCGGGACAGGGTAACTCCTACGAGCAGTACTTC	CASGSGQGNSYEQYF
TRBV27	-	TRBJ1-4	TRBD1	TGTGCCAGCAGTATCCTTACAGGGGCAACTAATGAAAAACTGTTTTTT	CASSILTGATNEKLFF
TRBV7-2	-	TRBJ1-5	-	TGTGCCAGCAGCGAGCGGCACCCAGGGGGCAATCAGCCCCAGCATTTT	CASSERHPGGNQPQHF
TRBV29-1	-	TRBJ2-7	-	TGCAGCGTCAGAGGGAGAGCAAGCTCCTACGAGCAGTACTTC	CSVRGRASSYEQYF
TRBV6-1	-	TRBJ2-1	TRBD1	TGTGCCAGCAGTGAAGTACAGGGGTCCTACAATGAGCAGTTCTTC	CASSEVQGSYNEQFF
TRBV27	-	TRBJ2-1	TRBD2	TGTGCCAGCAGTTCCGGGACTAGCCCTCAAAATGAGCAGTTCTTC	CASSSGTSPQNEQFF
TRBV5-1	-	TRBJ2-3	TRBD1	TGCGCCAGCAGCCGGGGACAGGGTCTTTTGAGAGGAACAGATACGCAGTATTTT	CASSRGQGLLRGTDTQYF
TRBV28	-	TRBJ2-7	-	TGTGCCAGCAGCCGCTCACTAGGGCAAAACTCCTACGAGCAGTACTTC	CASSRSLGQNSYEQYF
TRBV4-2	-	TRBJ2-7	-	TGTGCCAGCAGCCCTTACGAGCAGTACTTC	CASSPYEQYF
TRBV7-9	-	TRBJ2-7	-	TGTGCCAGCAGCCCTAAAGGAAACAGCCGAATAAGGGAGCAGTACTTC	CASSPKGNSRIREQYF
TRBV4-3	-	TRBJ2-7	TRBD2	TGCGCCAGCAGCCAAGATTGGGGACTAGCGGGAGATCCCTACGAGCAGTACTTC	CASSQDWGLAGDPYEQYF
TRBV11-2	-	TRBJ1-1	TRBD1	TGTGCCAGCAGCACTCACAGGGGGCCCCTGAACACTGAAGCTTTCTTT	CASSTHRGPLNTEAFF
TRBV6-5	-	TRBJ2-2	TRBD2	TGTGCCAGCAGGCGGACTAGCGGGAGCACCGGGGAGCTGTTTTTT	CASRRTSGSTGELFF
TRBV4-1	-	TRBJ2-5	-	TGCGCCAGCAGCCGGGGATTAGGTCCAGGGCCACTCCAGTACTTC	CASSRGLGPGPLQYF
TRBV9	-	TRBJ2-7	TRBD2	TGTGCCAGCAGCTCAGGACTAGCGGGAAACGAGCAGTACTTC	CASSSGLAGNEQYF
TRBV5-5	-	TRBJ1-3	-	TGTGCCAGCAGCCCCGGTCTTCTCTCTGGAAACACCATATATTTT	CASSPGLLSGNTIYF
TRBV27	-	TRBJ1-3	-	TGTGCCAGCAGTGAGCGGTCTGGAAACACCATATATTTT	CASSERSGNTIYF
TRBV9	once	TRBJ2-7	-	TGTGCCAGCAGCGTAGGGGGCCGAGGTACTGAGCAGTACTTC	CASSVGGRGTEQYF
TRBV28	once	TRBJ1-5	-	TGTGCCAGCAGTCAAAACAAAGAACGGGGTCAGCCCCAGCATTTT	CASSQNKERGQPQHF
TRBV30	-	TRBJ2-5	-	TGTGCCTACCAGACATCCGGAATCAGAGAGACCCAGTACTTC	CAYQTSGIRETQYF
TRBV4-3	-	TRBJ2-3	-	TGCGCCAGCAGCCCATTAGCTAGCGGCCAGGGGACAGATACGCAGTATTTT	CASSPLASGQGTDTQYF